Listed below are T cell receptor beta chains from one sample, sequenced in a study of blood T cell repertoires in COVID-19. TCRdb's table, derived via immunoSEQ multiplex PCR, lists solely in-frame clones and lacks some. The sample contains roughly 250,000 clones, around 90% of which appear only once. The sample was PBMCs or T cells enriched from blood (not recorded which). The receptors were gathered from a woman aged 45 to 65 who had recovered from COVID-19. CDR3s include the opening cysteine and the closing phenylalanine or tryptophan. Fields, in order: D gene, J gene, V gene, clone size, CDR3 DNA, CDR3 protein. A D gene is named only where the DNA matches it firmly. Not all rows give a size; the values are once, few, many and, for expanded clones, a class.

d_gene: TRBD2; j_gene: TRBJ2-3; v_gene: TRBV4-2; abundance: NA; CDR3nt: TGTGCCAGCAGCCAAGCAGCGGGAGGTGGAACAGATACGCAGTATTTT; CDR3aa: CASSQAAGGGTDTQYF
d_gene: NA; j_gene: TRBJ2-4; v_gene: TRBV28; abundance: NA; CDR3nt: TGTGCCAGCAGTTTTGAGTTTGGTCTAGCCAAAAACATTCAGTACTTC; CDR3aa: CASSFEFGLAKNIQYF
d_gene: NA; j_gene: TRBJ1-6; v_gene: TRBV2; abundance: NA; CDR3nt: TGTGCCAGCAGGACTCGGGCAGGGTCCTATAATTCACCCCTCCACTTT; CDR3aa: CASRTRAGSYNSPLHF
d_gene: NA; j_gene: TRBJ1-6; v_gene: TRBV14; abundance: NA; CDR3nt: TGTGCCAGCAGCCAATGGCCCAGGCCTAATTCACCCCTCCACTTT; CDR3aa: CASSQWPRPNSPLHF
d_gene: TRBD2; j_gene: TRBJ2-1; v_gene: TRBV18; abundance: NA; CDR3nt: TGTGCCAGCTCAGCACTAGCGGGAGTTCCGAATGAGCAGTTCTTC; CDR3aa: CASSALAGVPNEQFF
d_gene: NA; j_gene: TRBJ1-1; v_gene: TRBV5-6; abundance: once; CDR3nt: TGTGCCAGCAGCTTGCGGGCACAGGGTGCTTTCTTT; CDR3aa: CASSLRAQGAFF
d_gene: NA; j_gene: TRBJ1-1; v_gene: TRBV4-3; abundance: NA; CDR3nt: TGCGCCAGCAGCCAAGATCTTACAGGGTACACTGAAGCTTTCTTT; CDR3aa: CASSQDLTGYTEAFF
d_gene: NA; j_gene: TRBJ2-6; v_gene: TRBV28; abundance: NA; CDR3nt: TGTGCCAGCAGTACCCTTCTAAGAAGCGGGGCCAACGTCCTGACTTTC; CDR3aa: CASSTLLRSGANVLTF
d_gene: NA; j_gene: TRBJ2-1; v_gene: TRBV2; abundance: NA; CDR3nt: TGTGCCAGCAGTACACAGCTCTGGAATGAGCAGTTCTTC; CDR3aa: CASSTQLWNEQFF
d_gene: TRBD1; j_gene: TRBJ1-1; v_gene: TRBV18; abundance: NA; CDR3nt: TGTGCCAGCTCGGGACAGGTGGACACTGAAGCTTTCTTT; CDR3aa: CASSGQVDTEAFF